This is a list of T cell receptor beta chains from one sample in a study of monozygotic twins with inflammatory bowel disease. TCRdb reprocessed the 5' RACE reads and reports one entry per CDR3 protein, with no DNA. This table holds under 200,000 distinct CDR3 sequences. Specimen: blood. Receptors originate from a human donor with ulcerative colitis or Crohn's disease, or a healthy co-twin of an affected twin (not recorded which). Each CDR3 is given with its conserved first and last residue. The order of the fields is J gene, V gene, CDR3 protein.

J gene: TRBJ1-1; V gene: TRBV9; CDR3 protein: CASSVVRDTEAFF
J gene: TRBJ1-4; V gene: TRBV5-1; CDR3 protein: CASSTTAQGEKLFF
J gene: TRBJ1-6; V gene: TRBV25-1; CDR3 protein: CASSEGLNSPLHF
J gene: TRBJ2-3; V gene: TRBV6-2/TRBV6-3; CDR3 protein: CASSYREGSADTQYF
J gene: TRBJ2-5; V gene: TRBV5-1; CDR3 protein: CASGPTGMEVGETQYF
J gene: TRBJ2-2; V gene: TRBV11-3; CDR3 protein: CASMPGGWGRTGELFF
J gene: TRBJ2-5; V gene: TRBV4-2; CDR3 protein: CASSQETGLAGLEETQYF
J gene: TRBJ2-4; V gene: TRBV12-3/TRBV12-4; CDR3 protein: CASSFTRNIQYF
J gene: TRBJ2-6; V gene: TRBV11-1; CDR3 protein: CASSLSTGWSSGANVLTF
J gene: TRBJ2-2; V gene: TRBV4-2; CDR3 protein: CASRPGDPNTGELFF
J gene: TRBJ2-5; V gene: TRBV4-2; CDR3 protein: CASSQEDSDQETQYF
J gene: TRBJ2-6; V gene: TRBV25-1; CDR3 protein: CASSDVAEAGANVLTF
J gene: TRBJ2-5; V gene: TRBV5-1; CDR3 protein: CASSGGDIQETQYF
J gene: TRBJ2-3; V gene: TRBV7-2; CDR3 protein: CASSLGQGRTDTQYF
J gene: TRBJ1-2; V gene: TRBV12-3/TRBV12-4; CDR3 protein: CASSLEGGITPTWYGYTF
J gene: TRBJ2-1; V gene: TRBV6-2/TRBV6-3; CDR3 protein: CASTTTRDNEQFF
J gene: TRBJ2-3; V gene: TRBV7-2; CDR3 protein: CASSPLAGGGTDTQYF
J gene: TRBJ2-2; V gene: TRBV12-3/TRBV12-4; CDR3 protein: CASSLGTGLTGELFF
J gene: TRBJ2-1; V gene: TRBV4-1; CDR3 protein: CASSQGTAGVGANEQFF
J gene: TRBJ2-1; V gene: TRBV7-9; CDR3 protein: CASSLQGEKSFF
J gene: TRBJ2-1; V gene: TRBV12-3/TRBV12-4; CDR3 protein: CASIGLYNEQFF
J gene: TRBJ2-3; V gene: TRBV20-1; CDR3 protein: CSARETGLDTQYF
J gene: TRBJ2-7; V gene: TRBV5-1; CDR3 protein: CASSLVAGANEQYF
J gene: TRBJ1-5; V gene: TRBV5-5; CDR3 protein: CASSFGDYQPQHF
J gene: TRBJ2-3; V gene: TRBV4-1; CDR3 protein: CASSQVDRGRTDTQYF
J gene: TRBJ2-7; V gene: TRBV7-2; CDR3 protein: CASSLQRIGGYEQYF
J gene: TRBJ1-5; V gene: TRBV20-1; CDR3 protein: CSARDTGRLSNQPQHF
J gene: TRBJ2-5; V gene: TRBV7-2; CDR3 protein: CASSSPGVETQYF
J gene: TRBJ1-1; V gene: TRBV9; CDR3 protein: CASNPLDRLNTEAFF
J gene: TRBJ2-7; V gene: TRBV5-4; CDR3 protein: CASSLEISPGEQYF
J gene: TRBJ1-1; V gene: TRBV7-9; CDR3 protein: CASRIGTANTEAFF
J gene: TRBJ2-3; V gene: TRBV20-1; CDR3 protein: CSASGRTADTQYF
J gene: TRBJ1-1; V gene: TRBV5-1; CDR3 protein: CASSSLTGSDTEAFF
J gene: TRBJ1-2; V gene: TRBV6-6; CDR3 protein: CASSYSHRNYGYTF
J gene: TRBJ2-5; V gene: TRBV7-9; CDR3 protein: CASSFRGLAEETQYF
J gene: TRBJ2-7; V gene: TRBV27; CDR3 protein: CASGRLLAGRYEQYF
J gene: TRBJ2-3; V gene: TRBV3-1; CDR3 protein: CASSQEATAGESTDTQYF
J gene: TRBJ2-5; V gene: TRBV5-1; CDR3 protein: CASSSNAGEETQYF
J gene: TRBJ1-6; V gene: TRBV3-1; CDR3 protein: CASSQEGSPLDSPLHF
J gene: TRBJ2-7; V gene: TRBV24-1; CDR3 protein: CATSVGRDSSYEQYF
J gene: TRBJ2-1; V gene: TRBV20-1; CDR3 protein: CSVSTSGRGPYNEQFF